One and the same sample provided the 30 T cell receptor beta chains below, sequenced in a study of CD8 T cells in Susac syndrome. Reverse transcription of roughly 0.5 to 1 ug RNA was carried out with random hexamers. Each CDR3 protein is one row after TCRdb ran MiXCR on the immunoSEQ multiplex PCR reads. The sample includes more than 150,000 distinct CDR3 sequences, around 96% of them seen just once. Sequencing was done on a sample of CD4+ T cells from PBMCs. These receptors were taken from a human donor with Susac syndrome.

The rearrangement uses TRBV10-3 and TRBJ1-2, with 7 positions matching TRBD1. With V trimmed by 5 bases and J by 8 bases, 8 bases remained unmatched. Germline V gives CDR1 ENHRY, CDR2 SYGVKD. The CDR3 is 13 amino acids. CDR3 protein: CAISFDRDAGYTF. CDR3 coding DNA: TGTGCCATCAGTTTTGACAGGGACGCCGGCTACACCTTC.

The J gene is TRBJ1-2, the V gene TRBV28, with a tentative D call TRBD1 (5 bases). Germline assignment: CDR1 MDHEN and CDR2 SYDVKM. This CDR3 region has 13 residues. Between the trimmed V and J ends, which lost 8 bases and 3 bases, there was a span of 13 bases. This CDR3 is CASLTDAYYGYTF. The CDR3 nucleotides are TGTGCCAGCCTGACAGACGCTTACTATGGCTACACCTTC.

V usage is TRBV7-3 and J usage is TRBJ2-3; 7 bases agree with TRBD1. This CDR3 has 14 residues. The ends lost 5 bases at V and 5 bases at J; junction bases unmatched: 7. Germline V gives CDR1 SGHTA, CDR2 FQGTGA. CDR3 in amino acids: CASSQDRVRDTQYF. The CDR3 DNA follows: TGTGCCAGCAGCCAAGACAGGGTCAGAGATACGCAGTATTTT.

The chain has TRBV20-1 and TRBJ2-2; a possible D gene is TRBD1 (5 bases). The CDR3 loop spans 12 amino acids. In germline, CDR1 is DFQATT, CDR2 SNEGSKA (reference sequence). The V and J ends lost 5 bases and 2 bases respectively, with 6 bases between them. CDR3 nucleotides: TGCAGTGCTGACAGAAACACCGGGGAGCTGTTTTTT. Translating it yields CSADRNTGELFF.

The V and J genes are TRBV29-1 and TRBJ2-2; a possible D gene is TRBD2 (5 bases). CDR1 is SQVTM and CDR2 is ANQGSEA in the germline V gene. The CDR3 sequence is 14 residues long. V was shortened by 5 bases and J by 2 bases, with 12 bases between the two germline ends. CDR3 bases: TGCAGCGTTCAGGACTCGCGAAACACCGGGGAGCTGTTTTTT. Its protein product is CSVQDSRNTGELFF.

This chain joins TRBV19 and TRBJ2-1; maybe TRBD1 (5 bases). The DNA end favors TRBJ2-7, so the J call may be wrong. CDR3 length: 11 residues. From germline, CDR1 is LNHDA and CDR2 SQIVND (reference sequence). The CDR3 loop reads CASRQGHEQYF. CDR3 DNA sequence: TGTGCCAGCCGCCAGGGCCACGAGCAGTACTTC.

The CDR3 is CSARVSGGVNYEQYV. The CDR3 DNA reads as TGCAGTGCTAGAGTTTCCGGCGGGGTGAACTACGAGCAGTACGTC. The chain uses TRBV20-1 and TRBJ2-7; D is possibly TRBD2 (6 bases). The CDR3 covers 15 residues. V was trimmed by 1 base and J by 3 bases, leaving 16 bases between them. CDR1 DFQATT and CDR2 SNEGSKA come from the germline V gene (reference sequence).

The chain links TRBV24-1 to TRBJ2-3; D is ambiguous. The CDR3 has 13 residues. CDR1 KGHDR and CDR2 SFDVKD come from the germline V gene. With 5 bases removed from V and 3 bases from J, the gap between germline ends came to 8 bases. CDR3 amino acids: CATSGPPTDTQYF. The DNA of the CDR3 is TGTGCCACCAGTGGTCCCCCGACAGATACGCAGTATTTT.

In its sample, this clonotype was seen a few times. This chain joins TRBV12-3 or TRBV12-4 and TRBJ2-5; D unclear. CDR3 length: 13 residues. Deletions cut 3 bases from V and 4 bases from J, with 9 bases between. The CDR3 bases are TGTGCCAGCAGTTTTGGCGATAGAGAGACCCAGTACTTC. This sequence encodes CASSFGDRETQYF.

The V and J genes are TRBV7-2 and TRBJ2-1; 13 bases fit TRBD2. Germline V gene data show CDR1 as SGHTA and CDR2 as FQGNSA. This CDR3 spans 16 amino acids. After removal of 5 bases from V and 4 bases from J, the junction contained 5 bases not matched to a gene. The CDR3 DNA reads TGTGCCAGCAGCCTCGGGACTAGCGGGGAATACAATGAGCAGTTCTTC. Encoded protein: CASSLGTSGEYNEQFF.

This chain joins TRBV30 and TRBJ2-3; 11 nucleotides match TRBD2. CDR3 size: 15 residues. Germline V gene sequence: CDR1 GTSNPN, CDR2 SVGIG (reference sequence). After removal of 0 bases from V and 5 bases from J, the junction contained 4 bases not matched to a gene. The CDR3 reads CAWSVLAGDGDTQYF. The DNA of the CDR3 is TGTGCCTGGAGTGTACTAGCGGGAGACGGAGATACGCAGTATTTT.

The chain combines TRBV28 with TRBJ2-7; no clear D. Trimming removed 4 bases at V and 10 bases at J, with 11 bases between. CDR3 size: 11 residues. The germline CDR1 and CDR2 sequences are MDHEN and SYDVKM. CDR3 DNA sequence: TGTGCCAGCAGTTCTCGGGCAGGCCAGTACTTC. It specifies CASSSRAGQYF. The full variable domain, in which reference TRBV28 and TRBJ2-7 provide the parts outside the CDR3, is DVKVTQSSRYLVKRTGEKVFLECVQDMDHENMFWYRQDPGLGLRLIYFSYDVKMKEKGDIPEGYSVSREKKERFSLILESASTNQTSMYLCASSSRAGQYFGPGTRLTVT.

This chain connects TRBV15 to TRBJ1-6; D unclear. Germline CDR1 is LNHNV and CDR2 is YYDKDF (reference sequence). V lost 1 base and J lost 10, with 14 bases in between. The CDR3 length is 15 residues. The DNA for the CDR3 is TGTGCCACCAGCAGAGCCGGGAGCCGAATCTCACCCCTCCACTTT. The encoded protein is CATSRAGSRISPLHF.

The gene calls are TRBV7-2 and TRBJ2-5; perhaps TRBD2 as D (6 bases). The V end lost 5 bases, the J end lost 5 bases, and 18 bases lay between the germline ends. CDR1 and CDR2 from the germline V gene are SGHTA and FQGNSA. The CDR3 is 15 residues long. Here the CDR3 DNA reads TGTGCCAGCAGCCCTCCAGGGAGGTCTACGGAGACCCAGTACTTC. This gives the protein CASSPPGRSTETQYF.

V and J are TRBV9 and TRBJ1-1; no clear D. The CDR3 covers 14 residues. V lost 4 bases, J lost 0 bases, and 10 bases lay in between. Germline lookup yields CDR1 SGDLS and CDR2 YYNGEE. In DNA form, the CDR3 reads TGTGCCAGCAGCCCACGGACCTTGAACACTGAAGCTTTCTTT. It specifies CASSPRTLNTEAFF.

V gene TRBV11-2 combines with J gene TRBJ1-1; a possible D gene is TRBD1 (6 bases). Per the germline V gene, CDR1 is SGHAT and CDR2 is FQNNGV. V was clipped by 1 base and J by 1 base, with 22 bases between them. The CDR3 length is 19 residues. CDR3 nucleotide sequence: TGTGCCAGCAGCTTAGCCTTCCCTAGGGGGGGAACCGGGAACACTGAAGCTTTCTTT. It encodes CASSLAFPRGGTGNTEAFF.

V and J are TRBV7-9 and TRBJ2-3, with TRBD2 identical over 8 bases. Germline V gene lookup returns CDR1 SEHNR and CDR2 FQNEAQ (reference sequence). There are 15 residues in the CDR3. Unmatched junction bases numbered 9, after V lost 1 base and J lost 9 bases. The CDR3 DNA reads as TGTGCCAGCAGCTTAGAAGCGGGAGCGGTGAGCACGCAGTATTTT. Translation gives CASSLEAGAVSTQYF.

V gene TRBV25-1 combines with J gene TRBJ2-7; 9 positions agree with TRBD1. This CDR3 comprises 14 residues. After removal of 4 bases from V and 7 bases from J, the junction contained 8 bases not matched to a gene. Germline lookup yields CDR1 MGHDK and CDR2 SYGVNS. The chain's CDR3 is CASSAQGALGEQYF. The CDR3 region has the DNA TGTGCCAGCAGTGCACAGGGGGCCCTCGGTGAGCAGTACTTC.

This clonotype was detected once. The chain carries TRBV4-2 and TRBJ2-5; no reliable D call. V shed 0 bases and J shed 4 bases, with 9 bases lying between them. CDR3 length: 14 residues. Looked up from germline, CDR1 is LGHNA and CDR2 is YNFKEQ. As DNA, the CDR3 is TGTGCCAGCAGCCAAGAAACGGTCCCAGAGACCCAGTACTTC. It specifies CASSQETVPETQYF.

The chain has TRBV15 and TRBJ2-2; 13 bases are a match to TRBD2. V was clipped by 0 bases and J by 2 bases; unmatched bases: 3. Germline V lookup: CDR1 LNHNV, CDR2 YYDKDF (reference sequence). This CDR3 has 18 amino acids. The CDR3 DNA follows: TGTGCCACCAGCAGAGAGAGGGGACTAGCGGGAAACACCGGGGAGCTGTTTTTT. Protein product: CATSRERGLAGNTGELFF.

The chain has TRBV7-9 and TRBJ2-7; D possibly matches TRBD1 or TRBD2 (5 bases each). This CDR3 is built from 12 residues. Trimming pared 1 base from V and 6 bases from J, leaving 7 bases between. Germline assignment: CDR1 SEHNR and CDR2 FQNEAQ (reference sequence). As DNA, the CDR3 is TGTGCCAGCAGCTTAGAGGGGACCGAGCAGTACGTC. Protein: CASSLEGTEQYV.

This chain joins TRBV7-6 and TRBJ1-1; D may be TRBD1 (5 bases). The CDR3 extends over 12 amino acids. The V gene lost 3 bases and the J gene lost 6 bases, with 8 bases spanning the gap. The V gene's germline CDR1 is SGHVS and CDR2 FNYEAQ. The CDR3 nucleotides are TGTGCCAGCAGCTTTTGGGGGGCTGAAGCTTTCTTT. Translating gives CASSFWGAEAFF. Based on the CDR3 plus reference TRBV7-6 and TRBJ1-1, the full variable domain is GAGVSQSPRYKVTKRGQDVALRCDPISGHVSLYWYRQALGQGPEFLTYFNYEAQQDKSGLPNDRFSAERPEGSISTLTIQRTEQRDSAMYRCASSFWGAEAFFGQGTRLTVV.

The V gene is TRBV6-6, the J gene TRBJ2-3, with D maybe TRBD1 (6 bases). This CDR3 has 16 residues. V dropped 4 bases and J dropped 2 bases, with 16 bases sitting between them. Germline CDR1 is MNHNY and CDR2 is SVGAGI (reference sequence). Here the CDR3 DNA reads TGTGCCAGCAGTTCCGACAGGCGAACTTCCACAGATACGCAGTATTTT. Protein sequence: CASSSDRRTSTDTQYF.

The V call is TRBV4-3, the J call TRBJ2-2; 7 bases fit TRBD1. This CDR3 is built from 18 residues. Losses at the gene ends were 0 bases for V and 5 bases for J; bases not matched to a gene: 12. Germline CDR1 is LGHNA and CDR2 is YSLEER. The CDR3 coding sequence is TGCGCCAGCAGCCAAGATCGCCGACAGGGTGGTTTAACCGGGGAGCTGTTTTTT. Translating it yields CASSQDRRQGGLTGELFF.

The rearrangement uses TRBV4-1 and TRBJ2-7; 13 nucleotides line up with TRBD2. After removal of 1 base from V and 4 bases from J, the junction contained 1 base not matched to a gene. Germline V gives CDR1 MGHRA, CDR2 YSYEKL. CDR3 length: 15 amino acids. The CDR3 is CASSQGTSGGYEQYV. CDR3 DNA: TGCGCCAGCAGCCAAGGGACTAGCGGGGGATACGAGCAGTACGTC.

This chain joins TRBV30 and TRBJ2-5, with TRBD2 identical over 14 bases. This CDR3 has 15 residues. V gave up 3 bases and J gave up 5 bases; unmatched junction bases: 5. Germline CDR1 and CDR2: GTSNPN and SVGIG (reference sequence). The CDR3 DNA is TGTGCCTGGAGCCCGGGACTAGCGGGAGCTGAGACCCAGTACTTC. Translated: CAWSPGLAGAETQYF.

The chain carries TRBV7-9 and TRBJ2-1; 9 bases line up with TRBD2. V was clipped by 1 base and J by 5 bases; unmatched bases: 9. The CDR3 is 17 residues long. Germline loops: CDR1 SEHNR, CDR2 FQNEAQ (reference sequence). CDR3 DNA: TGTGCCAGCAGCTTAGGACGCAGCGGGAGGATAGACAATGAGCAGTTCTTC. It codes for CASSLGRSGRIDNEQFF. Looking up the rest from reference TRBV7-9 and TRBJ2-1 gives the full variable domain: DTGVSQNPRHKITKRGQNVTFRCDPISEHNRLYWYRQTLGQGPEFLTYFQNEAQLEKSRLLSDRFSAERPKGSFSTLEIQRTEQGDSAMYLCASSLGRSGRIDNEQFFGPGTRLTVL.

The chain combines TRBV11-2 with TRBJ2-2; 11 positions agree with TRBD2. Per the germline V gene, CDR1 is SGHAT and CDR2 is FQNNGV. The CDR3 runs 16 residues. Trimming took 3 bases from V and 4 from J; bases not matched to a gene: 4. CDR3 region: CASSLLAGGFTGELFF. DNA of the CDR3: TGTGCCAGCAGCTTGCTAGCGGGGGGTTTCACCGGGGAGCTGTTTTTT.

This chain links TRBV7-9 with TRBJ2-5; D not certain. Per the germline V gene, CDR1 is SEHNR and CDR2 is FQNEAQ (reference sequence). The CDR3 consists of 14 residues. With 5 bases removed from V and 2 bases from J, the gap between germline ends came to 12 bases. In DNA form, the CDR3 reads TGTGCCAGCAGCCCTAGGGAATCTCAAGAGACCCAGTACTTC. It encodes CASSPRESQETQYF.

The chain's CDR3 is CASGVRGSYNSPLHF. CDR3 bases: TGTGCCAGCGGGGTACGGGGCTCCTATAATTCACCCCTCCACTTT. V and J are TRBV5-4 and TRBJ1-6; no definite D call. The germline V gene encodes CDR1 SGHNT and CDR2 YYREEE (reference sequence). CDR3 size: 15 residues. Trimming shortened V by 7 bases and J by 0 bases, and 11 bases separated the two germline ends.